The T cell receptor beta chain described here comes from a study of cytomegalovirus exposure and HLA in healthy donors. About the study: Out of 150 million to 200 million T cells, an earlier analysis found over 100 million unique TCR beta sequences in total. Findings of the study overall: Most of the TCR beta V segments (in an earlier analysis) were productive either about 90% or about 30% of the time.

Germline V lookup: CDR1 SEHNR, CDR2 FQNEAQ (reference sequence). With 4 bases removed from V and 1 base from J, the gap between germline ends came to 8 bases. The CDR3 contains 13 residues. With 60 Vbeta and 13 Jbeta primers, the PCR was carried out. Method: immunoSEQ multiplex PCR; TCRdb's copy keeps in-frame clones and lacks some. The sample includes under 150,000 clones, roughly 80% seen only once; the top ten take roughly 1.2%. On this clone: What it binds is unknown.

This sequence joins TRBV7-9 and TRBJ2-7, with D maybe TRBD1 (5 bases). The sample comprised PBMCs. The TCR sequence derives from a boy aged 5-17 years in good health and CMV-seronegative. CDR3 sequence (DNA): TGTGCCAGCAGCTCAGACAGTTCCTACGAGCAGTACTTC. Translating it yields CASSSDSSYEQYF.